This note documents a single TCR beta chain sequence. Its antigen specificity is not known. Per-nucleotide qualities are absent, and no much larger clonotype sits a single base away. These data belong to a study of blood T cell repertoires in COVID-19 (dated by TCRdb to about 2020). For the study in its entirety: Samples from collaborators originated in the United States, Italy and Spain and spanned both the acute and convalescent phases of COVID-19. The material from the prospective study consisted of cDNA or gDNA derived from T cells, B-cell-depleted T cells, or PBMCs. Deeply sampled blood TCRbeta repertoires from subjects exposed to, actively infected with, or recovered from COVID-19 were included in the dataset. The repertoires were released in a freely available public database intended as a resource for research on the immune response to SARS-CoV-2. The samples were drawn from the first 160 participants of the ongoing ImmuneRACE study and from 950 to 1,500 subjects provided by 6 global collaborators. The sample metadata nearly always contained a de-identified subject ID, COVID-19 status, age in years and sex. Where available, HLA class I and class II types were taken from metadata supplied by the sample provider and were not determined by assay-based typing. Points the paper makes about the study in general: Clinical and demographic metadata were provided uncurated, with the amount varying by source and participant.

V drops 3 bases and J drops 2 bases, leaving 13 bases in between. CDR1 and CDR2 are read off the germline V gene as SGHAT and FQNNGV. From cysteine to phenylalanine, the CDR3 is 15 amino acids long. The only DNA kept is the CDR3, 45 bases in frame from the first base. TCRbeta CDR3 regions were amplified from genomic DNA using the immunoSEQ Assay, a bias-controlled multiplex PCR. The authors' pipeline ran thus. The number of nucleated cells in each sample was estimated by amplification of reference gene primers within the assay. Sequence reads were collapsed and filtered to measure the absolute abundance of every unique TCRbeta CDR3 rearrangement. For each sample, productive Simpson clonality was calculated as the square root of Simpson's diversity index across productive rearrangements. Drawn from immuneACCESS, this table holds only the in-frame rearrangements with V and J called that TCRdb kept. Clones are partly lost; checked studies trace under half to an unresolved V gene and leave the rest unexplained. That table furnishes V, J and clone size, whereas the DNA furnished D and trimming. This sample is represented by hundreds of thousands of clones; 80% to 90% of them were singletons. Together, the top ten hold 1% of the sample.

Enrolling through a virtual design, the prospective study's participants ranged in age from roughly 18 to 95 years and lived across about two dozen United States geographic areas. To assign participants to cohorts, the prospective study relied on clinical history that participants themselves reported in a screening survey and a study questionnaire. For ImmuneRACE Cohort 3, a participant was defined as recovered based on two consecutive negative NP/OP PCR tests, clearance by a healthcare professional, or resolution of symptoms. In the prospective study, whole blood, serum and a nasopharyngeal or oropharyngeal swab were collected from each participant by mobile phlebotomists. Additional blood draws and questionnaires over an approximately two-month period could optionally be provided by prospective study participants. Before DNA extraction, prospective study blood samples were shipped either frozen or at room temperature.

The chain joins TRBV11-2 to TRBJ1-2; D gene: possibly TRBD1, on 6 matching bases. Sequences were obtained from PBMCs or T cells enriched from blood (not recorded which). The TCR originated in a man younger than 35 who had recovered from COVID-19. CDR3 protein: CASSFDRTPNYGYTF. The DNA sequence follows: TGTGCCAGCAGCTTTGACAGGACCCCAAACTATGGCTACACCTTC. Reference TRBV11-2 and TRBJ1-2 genes cover what lies past the CDR3, so the full variable domain is EAGVAQSPRYKIIEKRQSVAFWCNPISGHATLYWYQQILGQGPKLLIQFQNNGVVDDSQLPKDRFSAERLKGVDSTLKIQPAKLEDSAVYLCASSFDRTPNYGYTFGSGTRLTVV.